The T cell receptor (beta chain) under discussion was sequenced for a study of T cell responses to AZD1222 COVID-19 vaccine. A remark on this clone: Its antigen is unknown.

CDR1 is PRHDT and CDR2 is FYEKMQ in the germline V gene (reference sequence). V was trimmed by 3 bases and J by 4 bases, leaving 9 bases between them. The CDR3 contains 13 residues. Findings of the study overall: Donor demographics were predominantly white British with a female majority; clonal diversity may be underestimated. Two AZD1222 administrations were followed by greater Spike-specific TCR breadth and depth. Reportedly, nearly half the spike-specific TCRs target unmutated variant regions. Across the whole spike, CD4 TCRs peaked at regions 160-218 and 743-854.

Sequencing used immunoSEQ multiplex PCR; TCRdb keeps in-frame clones, though not all of them. Of 95,000 to 150,000 clones in the sample, around 93% were seen once. The TCR comes from an adult who received the AZD1222 COVID-19 vaccine. The source was peripheral blood, collected 28 days after the second AZD1222 dose. The chain has TRBV13 and TRBJ1-2; D gene uncertain. DNA for the CDR3: TGTGCCAGCAGCTTCGGACGGGCCTATGGCTACACCTTC. It specifies CASSFGRAYGYTF.